This T cell receptor beta chain was found in a study of blood T cells in healthy people across ages. Per sample, extraction of total RNA gave at least 6 micrograms in every case. This clonotype was counted at least ten times. No antigen is known for it. Sample-barcoded 5' priming and a J-beta primer mix drove a second PCR of 7 to 11 cycles. A 12-random-nucleotide template-switch adaptor tagged each cDNA molecule. Via MiXCR, TCRdb re-called the 5' RACE reads, giving one row per CDR3 protein. The repertoire holds 870,000 or so distinct CDR3 sequences, with around 30% as singletons. Study-wide findings and caveats: The fall in TCR beta diversity per million T cells was roughly linear with age. Long-lived and aged donors differed, with more naive CD4+ cells and higher diversity in the long-lived.

Germline CDR1 and CDR2: SEHNR and FQNEAQ (reference sequence). The V segment lost 4 bases and the J segment 6 bases; nucleotides outside the gene matches: 9. The CDR3 consists of 16 residues. The specimen was blood. The chain uses TRBV7-9 and TRBJ1-5; 10 bases align to TRBD1. The TCR sequence derives from a woman of 80 years or more in good health. The CDR3 loop reads CASSSQDRGSGQPQHF. Here the CDR3 DNA reads TGTGCCAGCAGCTCGCAGGACAGGGGGTCAGGTCAGCCCCAGCATTTT. Supplemented by reference TRBV7-9 and TRBJ1-5, the full variable domain reads DTGVSQNPRHKITKRGQNVTFRCDPISEHNRLYWYRQTLGQGPEFLTYFQNEAQLEKSRLLSDRFSAERPKGSFSTLEIQRTEQGDSAMYLCASSSQDRGSGQPQHFGDGTRLSIL.